This TCR beta chain is drawn from a study of blood T cell repertoires in COVID-19. Overall study context: The origin of the acute and convalescent COVID-19 samples was the United States, Italy and Spain. PBMCs, B-cell-depleted T cells, or T cells were the source of the cDNA or gDNA that made up the material.

The authors' processing: Amplification with reference gene primers provided the estimates of nucleated cell counts. The protocol was immunoSEQ multiplex PCR, while the TCRdb copy is restricted to in-frame clones and leaves out a portion. V and J calls and clone size come straight from that table; D and trimming were deduced from the DNA. The sample yields tens of thousands of clones, roughly 78% seen once. V was pared by 4 bases and J by 8 bases, with 8 bases of the junction left unmatched. CDR1 is LGHNA and CDR2 is YNFKEQ in the germline V gene. The CDR3 is 15 amino acids. The receptor comes from a man in his 60s with acute or convalescent COVID-19. The chain recombines TRBV4-2 with TRBJ1-6, with TRBD1 matching 7 bases. Sample: peripheral blood. The CDR3 DNA reads TGTGCCAGCAGCCCGGACAGGATTCGTGATTCACCCCTCCACTTT. This codes for CASSPDRIRDSPLHF.